This TCR beta chain was found in a study of blood T cell repertoires in COVID-19. On the study more broadly: Some COVID-19 samples were acute and others convalescent; all came from the United States, Italy and Spain.

The CDR3 is 15 residues long. Germline CDR1 and CDR2: LNHDA and SQIVND (reference sequence). Trimming cost V 1 base and J 1 base; bases outside gene matches: 2. Sequencing used immunoSEQ multiplex PCR; TCRdb keeps in-frame clones, though not all of them. The table has fewer than 250,000 clones, about 86% seen once. Living in about two dozen US areas, the participants were between roughly 18 and 89 years of age. V gene TRBV19 combines with J gene TRBJ1-1, with TRBD1 matching over 8 bases. The sequencing sample was made of PBMCs or T cells enriched from blood (not recorded which). The TCR was taken from a woman aged 40 to 55 with acute COVID-19. In nucleotides, the CDR3 is TGTGCCAGTAGTATAGCCGGGACAGGGAACACTGAAGCTTTCTTT. This translates into CASSIAGTGNTEAFF.